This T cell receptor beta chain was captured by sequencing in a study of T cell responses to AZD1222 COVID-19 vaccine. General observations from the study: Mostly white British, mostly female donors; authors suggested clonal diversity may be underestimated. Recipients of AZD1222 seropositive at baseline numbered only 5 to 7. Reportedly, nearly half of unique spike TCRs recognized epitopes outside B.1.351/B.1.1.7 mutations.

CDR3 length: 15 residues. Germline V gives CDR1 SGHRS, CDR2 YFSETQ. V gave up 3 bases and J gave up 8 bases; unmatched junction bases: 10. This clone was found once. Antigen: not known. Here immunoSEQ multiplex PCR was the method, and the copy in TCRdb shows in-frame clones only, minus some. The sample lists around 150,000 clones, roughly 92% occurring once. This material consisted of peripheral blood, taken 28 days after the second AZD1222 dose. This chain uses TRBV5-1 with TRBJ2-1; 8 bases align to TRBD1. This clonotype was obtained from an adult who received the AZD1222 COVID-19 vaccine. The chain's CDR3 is CASSWPGQGLDEQFF. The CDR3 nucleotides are TGCGCCAGCAGCTGGCCCGGACAGGGACTCGATGAGCAGTTCTTC. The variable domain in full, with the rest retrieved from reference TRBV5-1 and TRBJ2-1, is KAGVTQTPRYLIKTRGQQVTLSCSPISGHRSVSWYQQTPGQGLQFLFEYFSETQRNKGNFPGRFSGRQFSNSRSEMNVSTLELGDSALYLCASSWPGQGLDEQFFGPGTRLTVL.